This T cell receptor (beta chain) was found in a study of T cells after yellow fever vaccination. Study as a whole: SMART-Seq v4 Ultra Low Input prepared the low-cell-number fractions.

CDR3 length: 16 amino acids. V gave up 7 bases and J gave up 4 bases; unmatched junction bases: 13. Findings of the study overall: Reappearing after the booster were most of the clones from primary vaccination (roughly 95% CD4, 75% to 90% CD8).

TCR cDNA was made by 5'RACE template switching, adding a universal primer site and UMIs. TCRdb recomputed calls from the 5' RACE reads with MiXCR, one row per CDR3 protein. The sample consists of approximately 120,000 distinct CDR3 sequences, under 8% of them appearing once. This clonotype occurred many times. The antigen is undetermined. This sequence was found in a man aged 18 to 30 who received the YFV17D yellow fever vaccine. The V gene is TRBV12-3 or TRBV12-4, the J gene TRBJ2-3, with 8 nucleotides matching TRBD2. The material was CD4+ T cells sorted from PBMCs, obtained around 10 days after the first yellow fever vaccination. The CDR3 is CASTSFYGGASDTQYF. CDR3 nucleotides: TGTGCCAGCACCTCCTTCTACGGGGGGGCCTCAGATACGCAGTATTTT.